These 23 T cell receptor beta chains were all obtained from the same sample, sequenced in a study of PD-1 blockade in classical Hodgkin lymphoma. Some clones are missing from TCRdb's copy, which holds only in-frame ones; the method was immunoSEQ multiplex PCR. This sample yields around 46,000 clones, of which 90% are seen a single time; approximately 13% belongs to the top ten. Time point defined: cycle 4 day 1 (C4D1), after around six weeks of nivolumab. Each and every patient relapsed after autologous stem cell transplantation, and patients got differing brentuximab vedotin exposure. Material: peripheral blood mononuclear cells (PBMCs), obtained before the fourth cycle of nivolumab. The receptor set was obtained from a human donor with classical Hodgkin lymphoma.

The chain carries TRBV5-6 and TRBJ1-3, with 8 bases that match TRBD1. The CDR3 length is 15 residues. V was clipped by 5 bases and J by 0 bases; unmatched bases: 4. CDR1 and CDR2 (germline): SGHDT, YYEEEE. The CDR3 sequence: CASRGTGRSGNTIYF. The CDR3 bases are TGTGCCAGCAGAGGGACAGGACGCTCTGGAAACACCATATATTTT.

The chain employs TRBV5-1 and TRBJ2-5, with D possibly being TRBD2 (6 bases). Trimming removed 0 bases from V and 2 bases from J, with 14 bases in between. Looked up from germline, CDR1 is SGHRS and CDR2 is YFSETQ. The CDR3 contains 16 residues. The CDR3 nucleotides read TGCGCCAGCAGCTTGGTTTCGGGGACTCTTCAAGAGACCCAGTACTTC. It translates to CASSLVSGTLQETQYF.

This chain uses TRBV27 with TRBJ2-7; D ambiguous. Trimming took off 6 bases at V and 0 bases at J, with 12 bases between the two ends. CDR1 and CDR2 (germline): MNHEY, SMNVEV (reference sequence). This CDR3 spans 14 amino acids. CDR3 sequence reads: CASRSVMASYEQYF. In DNA, the CDR3 is TGTGCCAGCAGAAGTGTAATGGCCTCCTACGAGCAGTACTTC.

The chain has TRBV6-1 and TRBJ1-4; possible D gene TRBD1, 6 bases. Trimming pared 3 bases from V and 6 bases from J, leaving 14 bases between. Per the germline V gene, CDR1 is MNHNS and CDR2 is SASEGT. The CDR3 sequence is 15 residues long. The CDR3 is CASSEITGKDEKLFF. DNA for the CDR3: TGTGCCAGCAGTGAGATTACAGGGAAAGATGAAAAACTGTTTTTT.

The CDR3 nucleotides are TGTGCCAGCAGTTTATCCGAGCAGTACTTC. Its protein is CASSLSEQYF. The chain uses TRBV28 and TRBJ2-7; D gene ambiguous. CDR1 is MDHEN, CDR2 SYDVKM, per germline. The CDR3 sequence is 10 residues long. The V and J ends lost 1 base and 6 bases respectively, with 1 base between them.

The chain links TRBV5-1 to TRBJ2-1; perhaps TRBD1 as D (7 bases). V lost 0 bases to trimming and J lost 10 bases, with 17 bases between them. Per the germline V gene, CDR1 is SGHRS and CDR2 is YFSETQ. The CDR3 totals 15 residues. The CDR3 nucleotides are TGCGCCAGCAGCTTGGCCGGAGGGACAGCCCCGGAGCAGTTCTTC. This encodes CASSLAGGTAPEQFF.

This clone was seen a single time. The chain carries TRBV27 and TRBJ2-7, with a possible D match to TRBD1 (5 bases). This CDR3 region has 11 residues. Germline CDR1 is MNHEY and CDR2 is SMNVEV (reference sequence). V was pared by 7 bases and J by 5 bases, with 9 bases between. As DNA, the CDR3 is TGTGCCAGCACCGACAGAAACGAGCAGTACTTC. Amino acid sequence: CASTDRNEQYF.

The chain links TRBV25-1 to TRBJ1-2, with unresolved D. The V end was cut by 7 bases, the J end by 0 bases, with 12 bases between. This CDR3 comprises 14 residues. Germline V gene data show CDR1 as MGHDK and CDR2 as SYGVNS. The CDR3 spells CASTSWATNYGYTF. In nucleotides, the CDR3 is TGTGCCAGCACCTCTTGGGCTACTAACTATGGCTACACCTTC.

V gene TRBV9 combines with J gene TRBJ2-7; 10 positions match TRBD2. V lost 3 bases and J lost 2; bases outside the gene matches: 2. The CDR3 sequence is 14 residues long. From germline, CDR1 is SGDLS and CDR2 YYNGEE. The CDR3 DNA sequence: TGTGCCAGCAGCGGGACTAGCGGACCCTACGAGCAGTACTTC. As protein: CASSGTSGPYEQYF.

This clone has a handful of counts. The chain recombines TRBV4-1 with TRBJ2-1, with no clear D. The ends were cut back, 6 bases at V and 5 bases at J, with 5 bases in the middle. The CDR3 spans 11 residues. Germline assignment: CDR1 MGHRA and CDR2 YSYEKL. The CDR3 DNA follows: TGCGCCAGCAGTCAAAACAATGAGCAGTTCTTC. Its translation is CASSQNNEQFF.

The V and J genes are TRBV7-3 and TRBJ2-3; D remains unclear. The CDR3 loop spans 13 amino acids. Per the germline V gene, CDR1 is SGHTA and CDR2 is FQGTGA. Trimming took 0 bases from V and 1 from J, leaving 2 bases between them. CDR3 protein: CASSLTGTDTQYF. The CDR3 bases are TGTGCCAGCAGCTTAACGGGCACAGATACGCAGTATTTT. Drawing the rest from reference TRBV7-3 and TRBJ2-3, the complete variable domain is GAGVSQTPSNKVTEKGKYVELRCDPISGHTALYWYRQSLGQGPEFLIYFQGTGAADDSGLPNDRFFAVRPEGSVSTLKIQRTERGDSAVYLCASSLTGTDTQYFGPGTRLTVL.

This clone came up once. The rearrangement links TRBV28 to TRBJ1-1; 8 nucleotides align to TRBD1. The CDR3 consists of 15 residues. With 3 bases clipped from V and 1 base from J, the junction kept 4 bases outside the gene matches. Germline V lookup: CDR1 MDHEN, CDR2 SYDVKM. This chain's CDR3 is CASSLTGDWNTEAFF. In nucleotides, the CDR3 is TGTGCCAGCAGTTTGACAGGGGATTGGAACACTGAAGCTTTCTTT.

CDR3 residues: CASSLGTGPHNEQFF. In nucleotides, the CDR3 is TGTGCCAGCAGCTTAGGGACAGGGCCACACAATGAGCAGTTCTTC. The V gene is TRBV5-4, the J gene TRBJ2-1; 9 positions match TRBD1. Germline V gene lookup returns CDR1 SGHNT and CDR2 YYREEE (reference sequence). V dropped 2 bases and J dropped 5; count of bases not matched to a gene: 5. This CDR3 has 15 residues.

The chain joins TRBV18 to TRBJ2-2; 7 nucleotides match TRBD1. V lost 2 bases to trimming and J lost 3 bases; unmatched junction nucleotides: 6. Germline loops: CDR1 KGHSH, CDR2 LQKENI. CDR3 length: 16 amino acids. Here the CDR3 DNA reads TGTGCCAGCTCACCAAGACAGGGAAGTTACACCGGGGAGCTGTTTTTT. Residues: CASSPRQGSYTGELFF.

The rearrangement uses TRBV5-4 and TRBJ1-4; D not resolved. Germline CDR1 and CDR2: SGHNT and YYREEE (reference sequence). CDR3 length equals 15 residues. Trimming stripped 0 bases from V and 8 bases from J, with 14 bases between. The CDR3 region is CASSLAADQGEKLFF. In DNA form, the CDR3 reads TGTGCCAGCAGCTTGGCCGCTGACCAAGGAGAAAAACTGTTTTTT.

The rearrangement joins TRBV6-5 to TRBJ1-5; D call uncertain. Trimming pared 0 bases from V and 3 bases from J, leaving 9 bases between. The CDR3 runs 15 residues. Germline loops: CDR1 MNHEY, CDR2 SVGAGI. CDR3 residues: CASSYSWTTNQPQHF. CDR3 nucleotides: TGTGCCAGCAGTTACTCGTGGACTACCAATCAGCCCCAGCATTTT.

The rearrangement links TRBV27 to TRBJ2-3, with D possibly TRBD2 on 6 matching bases. This CDR3 is 16 amino acids long. The V end lost 6 bases, the J end lost 2 bases, and 18 bases lay between the germline ends. Germline V gene sequence: CDR1 MNHEY, CDR2 SMNVEV (reference sequence). The CDR3 here is CASRNVGRGFTDTQYF. CDR3 bases: TGTGCCAGCAGAAACGTGGGGCGGGGTTTCACAGATACGCAGTATTTT.

This clone is a singleton in its sample. This chain connects TRBV5-1 to TRBJ2-7; 7 bases line up with TRBD1. Looked up from germline, CDR1 is SGHRS and CDR2 is YFSETQ. The J segment lost 4 bases and the V segment lost 4 bases, leaving 11 bases of the junction unmatched. There are 15 residues in the CDR3. The CDR3 bases are TGCGCCAGCAGCACTAATACTGGGACAGAATACGAGCAGTACTTC. Translating gives CASSTNTGTEYEQYF.

This sequence joins TRBV7-2 and TRBJ1-2; D is ambiguous. Germline lookup yields CDR1 SGHTA and CDR2 FQGNSA. The CDR3 contains 13 residues. Trimming took off 3 bases at V and 7 bases at J, with 12 bases between the two ends. For the CDR3, the DNA is TGTGCCAGCAGCTTCGGCAGGAATGGTGGCTACACCTTC. Its translation: CASSFGRNGGYTF.

This chain uses TRBV5-1 with TRBJ2-7; D is undetermined. This CDR3 has 14 amino acids. Trimming pared 4 bases from V and 1 base from J, leaving 12 bases between. Germline CDR1 and CDR2: SGHRS and YFSETQ. The CDR3 coding sequence is TGCGCCAGCAGCGTCGGCTCTCTGTCCTACGAGCAGTACTTC. Its protein is CASSVGSLSYEQYF. Full variable domain (rest looked up from reference TRBV5-1 and TRBJ2-7): KAGVTQTPRYLIKTRGQQVTLSCSPISGHRSVSWYQQTPGQGLQFLFEYFSETQRNKGNFPGRFSGRQFSNSRSEMNVSTLELGDSALYLCASSVGSLSYEQYFGPGTRLTVT.

The rearrangement uses TRBV7-9 and TRBJ1-1, with D uncertain. Germline values: CDR1 SEHNR, CDR2 FQNEAQ (reference sequence). Trimming cost V 9 bases and J 0 bases, with 5 bases left between them. This CDR3 contains 11 residues. CDR3 sequence reads: CASLLNTEAFF. CDR3 DNA sequence: TGTGCCAGTCTCCTGAACACTGAAGCTTTCTTT.

J is TRBJ2-3 and V is TRBV27; 8 bases fit TRBD1. Trimming took 6 bases from V and 1 from J; bases not matched to a gene: 9. The germline CDR1 and CDR2 sequences are MNHEY and SMNVEV (reference sequence). The CDR3 has 16 residues. The CDR3 nucleotides are TGTGCCAGCAGGCGCCTGGCAGGGGGCGGCACAGATACGCAGTATTTT. Encoded protein: CASRRLAGGGTDTQYF.

This rearrangement joins TRBV27 to TRBJ2-3; 10 nucleotides align to TRBD2. This CDR3 contains 17 residues. Germline loops: CDR1 MNHEY, CDR2 SMNVEV (reference sequence). With V trimmed by 3 bases and J by 4 bases, 10 bases remained unmatched. The CDR3 region has the DNA TGTGCCAGCAGTTTCCTACTTTCTAGCGGGAGTGCAGATACGCAGTATTTT. As protein: CASSFLLSSGSADTQYF.